This TCR beta chain came from a study of CD8 T cells in ankylosing spondylitis. General study results and limits: Significantly higher representation of disease-linked clones was reported for matched ankylosing spondylitis synovial fluid. CD8+ disease-linked clones were present at relatively low frequencies in blood. In synovial fluid and blood from reactive arthritis, some motif variants were previously reported.

In its sample, this clonotype was seen many times. The antigen remains undetermined. Generation of TCR beta libraries employed quantitative 5'-RACE incorporating molecular barcodes. TCRdb reprocessed the 5' RACE reads via MiXCR and lists one record per CDR3 protein. The sample includes around 340,000 distinct CDR3 sequences, approximately 14% of them seen just once. V was pared by 5 bases and J by 0 bases, with 11 bases between. The CDR3 spans 15 residues. Germline V gives CDR1 LGHDT, CDR2 YNNKEL (reference sequence). Sequencing was carried out using blood, either unsorted or a sorted T cell fraction (not recorded which). This clonotype was obtained from a male donor with ankylosing spondylitis or in good health (not recorded which). This chain links TRBV3-1 with TRBJ2-1, with D perhaps matching TRBD2 (5 bases). In DNA form, the CDR3 reads TGTGCCAGCAGCGTTAAGCGGATCTCCTACAATGAGCAGTTCTTC. Translation: CASSVKRISYNEQFF.